A selection of T cell receptor beta chains follows, all from one sample in a study of control samples from healthy donors and cancer patients. The protocol was immunoSEQ multiplex PCR, while the TCRdb copy is restricted to in-frame clones and leaves out a portion. This repertoire shows about 130,000 clones, approximately 89% found once; its top ten account for roughly 9.4%. Sequenced: blood. These receptors all come from a man younger than 30 in good health. The CDR3 runs from the conserved cysteine through the conserved F or W. The order of the fields is V gene, clone size, J gene, D gene, CDR3 DNA, CDR3 protein. A D gene is named only where the DNA matches it firmly. Clone size is given for some rows only: seen once, a few or many times, or a class if the clone is expanded.

TRBV5-1,-,TRBJ1-2,-,TGCGCCAGCAGCGAAACCGGGGGGCAAACAAACTATGGCTACACCTTC,CASSETGGQTNYGYTF
TRBV21-1,-,TRBJ2-1,-,TGTGCCAGCAGCAAACCGGGACACCTATACAATGAGCAGTTCTTC,CASSKPGHLYNEQFF
TRBV4-1,-,TRBJ2-1,-,TGCGCCAGCAGCCAGATGGCCGAGTACAATGAGCAGTTCTTC,CASSQMAEYNEQFF
TRBV7-2,once,TRBJ2-5,-,TGTGCCAGCAGCCGCCACCTAGGACAAGAGACCCAGTACTTC,CASSRHLGQETQYF
TRBV19,-,TRBJ1-5,-,TGTGCCAGTAGTAGGGGACTAGCGTCCAATCAGCCCCAGCATTTT,CASSRGLASNQPQHF
TRBV9,-,TRBJ2-7,-,TGTGCCAGCAGCGCCGGGGTAAGACGGGGTGACTACGAGCAGTACTTC,CASSAGVRRGDYEQYF
TRBV19,once,TRBJ1-4,-,TGTGCCAGTAGTATAGTTTGGTTAGGATCAGATGAAAAACTGTTTTTT,CASSIVWLGSDEKLFF
TRBV9,-,TRBJ1-6,TRBD1,TGTGCCAGCAGCGTAGGGCAGGGGGTTGATTCACCCCTCCACTTT,CASSVGQGVDSPLHF
TRBV27,-,TRBJ2-7,TRBD1,TGTGCCAGCATGCTGTCCGGGACAGGGGGCCACGAGCAGTACTTC,CASMLSGTGGHEQYF
TRBV27,-,TRBJ1-1,TRBD1,TGTGCCAGCAGTTGGAGGACAGGGGGAACTGAAGCTTTCTTT,CASSWRTGGTEAFF
TRBV6-5,-,TRBJ2-2,-,TGTGCCAGCAGTTACAGGCACCTATCGAACACCGGGGAGCTGTTTTTT,CASSYRHLSNTGELFF
TRBV30,-,TRBJ1-6,TRBD1,TGTGCCTGGAGTCCTCGGGACAGCCTTAATTCACCCCTCCACTTT,CAWSPRDSLNSPLHF
TRBV4-1,-,TRBJ2-5,TRBD2,TGCGCCAGCAGCCAAGGGGCTAGCGGGGGCAAGGGGGAGACCCAGTACTTC,CASSQGASGGKGETQYF
TRBV5-5,-,TRBJ2-3,TRBD2,TGTGCCAGCAGCTGGCCCGGGACTAGCGGGGGGACAGATACGCAGTATTTT,CASSWPGTSGGTDTQYF
TRBV5-4,-,TRBJ2-5,-,TGTGCCAGCAGCCCGGGACGGATAGAAATGGAGACCCAGTACTTC,CASSPGRIEMETQYF
TRBV7-3,-,TRBJ2-7,-,TGTGCCAGCAGCTTTGAGGGCGCAGGGATACCCTACGAGCAGTACTTC,CASSFEGAGIPYEQYF
TRBV11-1,-,TRBJ1-2,-,TGTGCCAGCAGCAACTCGGCCAGGTTGGAATATGGCTACACCTTC,CASSNSARLEYGYTF
TRBV30,once,TRBJ2-2,TRBD1,TGTGCCTGGAGGGTGACCGGGACAGGGCGGGTAGGGGAGCTGTTTTTT,CAWRVTGTGRVGELFF
TRBV4-1,-,TRBJ1-2,-,TGCGCCAGCAGCCAAGGGGTCTCAAGGGGAATTTATGGCTACACCTTC,CASSQGVSRGIYGYTF
TRBV10-3,-,TRBJ2-2,-,TGTGCCATCATGGCAACCTTCGCCGGGACACAAAACACCGGGGAGCTGTTTTTT,CAIMATFAGTQNTGELFF
TRBV24-1,-,TRBJ1-1,-,TGTGCCACCAGTGATGAAAGGCAGGAGAAAACTGAAGCTTTCTTT,CATSDERQEKTEAFF
TRBV11-2,-,TRBJ1-1,-,TGTGCCAGCAGCTTAGGAGCGAACACTGAAGCTTTCTTT,CASSLGANTEAFF
TRBV7-9,many,TRBJ2-3,-,TGTGCCAGCAGCTTAATTGGGGAAGGGATCACAGATACGCAGTATTTT,CASSLIGEGITDTQYF
TRBV19,-,TRBJ1-3,-,TGTGCCAGTAGTATTGAGGTTGCTGGAAACACCATATATTTT,CASSIEVAGNTIYF
TRBV6-4,few,TRBJ2-1,-,TGTGCCAGCAGCCGGACGGGGAACAATGAGCAGTTCTTC,CASSRTGNNEQFF
TRBV19,few,TRBJ2-1,-,TGTGCCAGTAGTTTTAGGGGTCTGTACAATGAGCAGTTCTTC,CASSFRGLYNEQFF
TRBV19,-,TRBJ1-1,-,TGTGCCAGTAGGATGGTCTATAGACGACACCTGAACACTGAAGCTTTCTTT,CASRMVYRRHLNTEAFF
TRBV5-1,-,TRBJ1-5,-,TGCGCCAGCAGCTTGTCCGGTAGCAATCAGCCCCAGCATTTT,CASSLSGSNQPQHF
TRBV3-1/TRBV3-2,-,TRBJ2-5,-,TGTGCCAGCAGCCAAGTCGGCAGGGGTGAGACCCAGTACTTC,CASSQVGRGETQYF